This section outlines one T cell receptor beta chain sequence together with its context. The antigen it binds to is not known. No much larger clonotype is one base removed from it; base qualities were not supplied. Stable vitiligo was defined as no change in lesions over the previous 6 months. For classification as stable, the absence of confetti depigmentation, a clinical sign of active vitiligo, was additionally required. Any patient who had received treatment in the previous three months was excluded. Ficoll density gradient centrifugation was used to isolate PBMCs from heparinized blood, after which the PBMCs were flash-frozen. TCR beta chains were amplified from genomic DNA using the immunoSEQ hsTCRB kit. TCR beta libraries were sequenced on an Illumina MiSeq instrument by the immunoSEQ service. Processing in the source paper ran as follows. The immunoSEQ Analyzer was used to analyze the repertoire data. The table comes from immuneACCESS by way of TCRdb, which keeps in-frame sequences with V and J called. Part of the clones is missing from these tables; in studies checked, under half for an unresolved V gene and the rest for unknown reasons. V, J and clone size are taken as reported in that table, and D and trimming were inferred from the DNA itself. This sample has roughly 76,000 clones in its table, and more than 85% of those were observed once. Jointly, the top ten make up around 4.7% of the sample.

Measured from the cysteine to the phenylalanine, the CDR3 is 14 residues long. The only DNA kept is the CDR3, 42 bases in frame from the first base. V was cut back by 1 base and J by 1 base, leaving a gap of 7 bases between them. The germline V gene provides CDR1 KGHSH and CDR2 LQKENI. The data derive from a study of resident and recirculating memory T cells in vitiligo (dated by TCRdb to 2017 to 2018). At the level of the whole study: For TCR beta sequencing, epidermis was obtained by shave biopsy from two lesional and two nonlesional sites, and PBMCs were also collected, from each of a few stable vitiligo patients. The goal of the human TCR beta sequencing was to check whether lesional vitiligo skin contained specific clones that differed from the clones found in nonlesional skin and blood. Without cell sorting, samples were homogenized immediately before genomic DNA was extracted using the Qiagen DNeasy Blood & Tissue Kit.

Broad study findings and their caveats: Overlap and correlation analysis showed no significant repertoire overlap between biopsies except for each lesion with itself, even within a single patient. Working out how much the T cell clones identified in the vitiligo lesions and the human Trm versus Tcm pools each contribute will require future mechanistic studies. Because TCR sequences were not shared across biopsy sites or across patients, the findings suggest that different lesions are infiltrated by different T cell clones, a pattern described as private specificity. No unique dominant TCR clone was detected, and variation in clonality was observed among vitiligo lesions.

This receptor was obtained from a male donor with vitiligo. Sequencing was carried out using blood. This chain is built from TRBV18 and TRBJ2-5; possibly the D gene is TRBD1, per 6 matching bases. The base sequence is TGTGCCAGCTCACCACGGACAGCCCAAGAGACCCAGTACTTC. This encodes CASSPRTAQETQYF.